Listed below are T cell receptor beta chains from one sample, sequenced in a study of blood T cell repertoires in COVID-19. TCRdb's table, derived via immunoSEQ multiplex PCR, lists solely in-frame clones and lacks some. The sample has over 85,000 clones; about nine tenths are singletons. Sequenced sample: peripheral blood. The origin of the receptors is a human donor in a cohort sampled during active COVID-19. CDR3s include the opening cysteine and the closing phenylalanine or tryptophan. The order of the fields is D gene, V gene, clone size, J gene, CDR3 protein, CDR3 DNA. The D gene is left open where the match is weak. Clone size is not always given. Where it is, it says once, few, many or a class for expanded clones.

D: TRBD2
V: TRBV24-1
size: NA
J: TRBJ2-5
CDR3: CATSDLGTSGGQETQYF
DNA: TGTGCCACCAGTGATCTTGGGACTAGCGGGGGCCAAGAGACCCAGTACTTC

D: TRBD1
V: TRBV6-5
size: NA
J: TRBJ1-3
CDR3: CATRTGGNSGNTIYF
DNA: TGTGCCACCCGGACAGGGGGGAACTCTGGAAACACCATATATTTT

D: NA
V: TRBV2
size: NA
J: TRBJ1-4
CDR3: CAGITGSTNEKLFF
DNA: TGTGCCGGAATAACAGGATCAACTAATGAAAAACTGTTTTTT

D: TRBD2
V: TRBV5-6
size: NA
J: TRBJ2-1
CDR3: CASYRLAGGSSYNEQFF
DNA: TGTGCCAGCTATAGACTAGCGGGAGGGAGCTCCTACAATGAGCAGTTCTTC

D: NA
V: TRBV7-3
size: NA
J: TRBJ2-2
CDR3: CASSSQHPGETGELFF
DNA: TGTGCCAGCAGCTCCCAGCACCCAGGGGAGACCGGGGAGCTGTTTTTT

D: NA
V: TRBV20-1
size: NA
J: TRBJ2-5
CDR3: CSASWTEETQYF
DNA: TGCAGTGCTAGTTGGACAGAAGAGACCCAGTACTTC

D: NA
V: TRBV27
size: NA
J: TRBJ2-5
CDR3: CASSLSLDETQYF
DNA: TGTGCCAGCAGTTTATCCCTAGATGAGACCCAGTACTTC

D: TRBD2
V: TRBV7-2
size: NA
J: TRBJ2-5
CDR3: CASSLSGSQETQYF
DNA: TGTGCCAGCAGCCTAAGCGGGAGCCAAGAGACCCAGTACTTC

D: NA
V: TRBV28
size: NA
J: TRBJ1-1
CDR3: CASSLRNTEAFF
DNA: TGTGCCAGCAGTTTACGGAACACTGAAGCTTTCTTT

D: NA
V: TRBV14
size: NA
J: TRBJ2-7
CDR3: CASSQVLGSGEQYF
DNA: TGTGCCAGCAGCCAAGTTCTAGGGAGCGGCGAGCAGTACTTC

D: NA
V: TRBV5-4
size: NA
J: TRBJ2-2
CDR3: CASSLVEMTGELFF
DNA: TGTGCCAGCAGCTTGGTGGAGATGACCGGGGAGCTGTTTTTT

D: TRBD1
V: TRBV19
size: few
J: TRBJ1-2
CDR3: CASSSTGDRFYGYTF
DNA: TGTGCCAGTAGTTCTACCGGGGACAGGTTCTATGGCTACACCTTC

D: TRBD2
V: TRBV18
size: NA
J: TRBJ2-7
CDR3: CASSPYPAGGPYEQYF
DNA: TGTGCCAGCTCACCATATCCAGCGGGAGGGCCCTACGAGCAGTACTTC

D: TRBD2
V: TRBV28
size: NA
J: TRBJ2-1
CDR3: CASSLSPLAGGRQFF
DNA: TGTGCCAGCAGTTTATCCCCTCTAGCGGGAGGGCGACAGTTCTTC